Listed below are T cell receptor beta chains from one sample, sequenced in a study of T cell responses to AZD1222 COVID-19 vaccine. The table came from immunoSEQ multiplex PCR; TCRdb's copy has only in-frame clones and leaves some out. The table shows approximately 79,000 clones, with 83% occurring only once. The specimen was peripheral blood, collected 28 days after the second AZD1222 dose. These receptors were collected from an adult who received the AZD1222 COVID-19 vaccine. Each CDR3 is given with its conserved first and last residue. D genes are given only for firm matches. The size entry is marked missing in some rows and otherwise reads once, few, many or a size class.

>TRBJ2-2|once|.|TRBV5-1
TGCGCCAGCAGAACCCAGGGGATCGCCGGGGAGCTGTTTTTT
CASRTQGIAGELFF
>TRBJ1-4|.|TRBD1|TRBV15
TGTGCCACCAGCAGGGACAGGGCGGGTGAAAAACTGTTTTTT
CATSRDRAGEKLFF
>TRBJ1-2|.|TRBD1|TRBV7-8
TGTGCCAGCAGCCCTTCCGGGACAGACTATGGCTACACCTTC
CASSPSGTDYGYTF
>TRBJ2-1|.|.|TRBV7-2
TGTGCCAGCAGCCCCACTCCAGGTGGCTCCTACAATGAGCAGTTCTTC
CASSPTPGGSYNEQFF
>TRBJ2-7|.|TRBD2|TRBV28
TGTGCCAGCAGTTCCGCGGGACTAAGCGGGACCTACGAGCAGTACTTC
CASSSAGLSGTYEQYF
>TRBJ1-5|few|TRBD1|TRBV6-2/TRBV6-3
TGTGCCAGCAGTACCCGACAGGGGTCCAGTCAGCCCCAGCATTTT
CASSTRQGSSQPQHF
>TRBJ1-3|few|.|TRBV15
TGTGCCACCTGGAGCGCGATCTCTGGAAACACCATATATTTT
CATWSAISGNTIYF
>TRBJ1-1|.|.|TRBV10-1
TGCGCCATCCTCCACAGGGACACTGAAGCTTTCTTT
CAILHRDTEAFF
>TRBJ2-1|.|.|TRBV28
TGTGCCAGCAGTCAGCGCAACAGGGTCCATGAGCAGTTCTTC
CASSQRNRVHEQFF
>TRBJ2-1|.|.|TRBV10-3
TGTGCCATCAGTGGCACAGGGGAGCAGTTCTTC
CAISGTGEQFF
>TRBJ1-4|.|.|TRBV7-2
TGTGCCAGCAGCTTAGAGGGCTATAATGAAAAACTGTTTTTT
CASSLEGYNEKLFF
>TRBJ2-3|.|.|TRBV12-3/TRBV12-4
TGTGCCAGCAGTTTACCCTTAAGTACGCAGTATTTT
CASSLPLSTQYF
>TRBJ1-6|.|TRBD1|TRBV27
TGTGCCAGCAGTTTAGGCGGACAGGATTCACCCCTCCACTTT
CASSLGGQDSPLHF
>TRBJ2-7|once|TRBD2|TRBV20-1
TGCAGTGCTAGTCTCCCCAGCGGGAGGTTCTACGAGCAGTACTTC
CSASLPSGRFYEQYF
>TRBJ1-1|.|.|TRBV14
TGTGCCAGCAGCCGCCTGGTGGGGGGCGCGGGCACTGAAGCTTTCTTT
CASSRLVGGAGTEAFF
>TRBJ2-1|once|.|TRBV19
TGTGCCAGTAGTATAGCTGTGCAGAGATACAATGAGCAGTTCTTC
CASSIAVQRYNEQFF
>TRBJ1-3|.|.|TRBV19
TGTGCCAGTAGTATAGATGCTGTGTCTGGAAACACCATATATTTT
CASSIDAVSGNTIYF
>TRBJ1-5|.|.|TRBV30
TGTGCCTGGACGGGACAAGGCAATCAGCCCCAGCATTTT
CAWTGQGNQPQHF
>TRBJ1-1|once|.|TRBV18
TGTGCCAGCTCACAACCGCAGGCCAGTGGGGAAGCTTTCTTT
CASSQPQASGEAFF
>TRBJ2-1|.|TRBD1|TRBV29-1
TGCAGCGTTGGACCCGGGACAGCCCACAATGAGCAGTTCTTC
CSVGPGTAHNEQFF
>TRBJ1-2|.|.|TRBV29-1
TGCAGCGTTGACTCTGGGGACTATGGCTACACCTTC
CSVDSGDYGYTF
>TRBJ1-2|.|TRBD1|TRBV6-5
TGTGCCAGCAGAGCCGAGGGACAGGGTGTCTATGGCTACACCTTC
CASRAEGQGVYGYTF
>TRBJ2-3|once|.|TRBV28
TGTGCCAGCGGCGGTGGGGGGACAGATACGCAGTATTTT
CASGGGGTDTQYF
>TRBJ1-4|.|.|TRBV7-2
TGTGCCAGCAGCTTACGGGGGCAGATTGAAAAACTGTTTTTT
CASSLRGQIEKLFF
>TRBJ2-2|.|.|TRBV7-6
TGTGCCAGCAGCCGCGGGGTAAACACCGGGGAGCTGTTTTTT
CASSRGVNTGELFF
>TRBJ2-2|medium-sized|.|TRBV1
TGCACCAGCAGCCAAGATCCCACTAGCGGGAGGGAGAACACCGGGGAGCTGTTTTTT
CTSSQDPTSGRENTGELFF
>TRBJ2-7|.|.|TRBV9
TGTGCCAGCAGCCCTATAGCGGAGGCACCCTACGAGCAGTACTTC
CASSPIAEAPYEQYF
>TRBJ1-4|.|TRBD1|TRBV28
TGTGCCAGCAGTTTACCCCGGGGCACAGGGGGCGCGGAACTGTTTTTT
CASSLPRGTGGAELFF
>TRBJ1-1|.|.|TRBV15
TGTGCCACCAGCAGGGGACACACCTCGAACACTGAAGCTTTCTTT
CATSRGHTSNTEAFF
>TRBJ2-5|.|TRBD2|TRBV7-2
TGTGCCAGCAGCTTACGAGCGGGAGTACAAGAGACCCAGTACTTC
CASSLRAGVQETQYF
>TRBJ1-2|.|.|TRBV2
TGTGCCAGCAGGAGGACAGTGCTCTATGGCTACACCTTC
CASRRTVLYGYTF
>TRBJ2-7|.|.|TRBV18
TGTGCCAGCTCACCTGTAGTTTCCCACGAGCAGTACTTC
CASSPVVSHEQYF
>TRBJ2-1|.|TRBD2|TRBV5-4
TGTGCCAGCAGCCAGTCCGGGACTAGCTTTAATGAGCAGTTCTTC
CASSQSGTSFNEQFF
>TRBJ2-1|.|.|TRBV12-3/TRBV12-4
TGTGCCAGCAGTCAAGGTGGGGGCCATGAGCAGTTCTTC
CASSQGGGHEQFF
>TRBJ1-1|.|.|TRBV5-6
TGTGCCAGCAGCTGGGGCCAGAGCTTGAACACTGAAGCTTTCTTT
CASSWGQSLNTEAFF
>TRBJ1-5|.|.|TRBV6-2/TRBV6-3
TGTGCCAGCAGTTTCCGACGGCCCAATCAGCCCCAGCATTTT
CASSFRRPNQPQHF
>TRBJ1-4|.|.|TRBV21-1
TGTGCCAGCAGCAAACTACCCGAGCGGCGCACTAATGAAAAACTGTTTTTT
CASSKLPERRTNEKLFF